The 13 T cell receptor beta chains listed next were all sequenced from one sample in a study of T cells in Graves' hyperthyroidism and ophthalmopathy. TCR beta CDR3 regions were amplified from RNA transcripts. With the HTBI primer set, the TCR CDR3 went through a first round of RT-PCR. TCRdb reprocessed the multiplex PCR reads with MiXCR, giving one entry per CDR3 protein. The sample has under 550,000 distinct CDR3 sequences; just under 20% are singletons. The sequenced sample was blood. Receptor source: a man aged 35 to 55 with Graves' ophthalmopathy.

In its sample, this clonotype was seen many times. The J gene is TRBJ2-1, the V gene TRBV7-9; 10 nucleotides line up with TRBD1. The length of the CDR3 is 18 residues. Germline trimming cut 0 bases from V and 6 bases from J; bases unmatched to any gene: 11. Germline CDR1 is SEHNR and CDR2 is FQNEAQ (reference sequence). The CDR3 coding sequence is TGTGCCAGCAGCTTAGCTAGGGGGACAGGGGTCACCTTCAATGAGCAGTTCTTC. This translates into CASSLARGTGVTFNEQFF.

Many counts were recorded for this clonotype. This chain links TRBV30 with TRBJ2-3, with TRBD1 matching over 12 bases. With V trimmed by 4 bases and J by 4 bases, 6 bases remained unmatched. The length of the CDR3 is 15 residues. From germline, CDR1 is GTSNPN and CDR2 SVGIG (reference sequence). The CDR3: CAWNPGTGGADTQYF. In DNA, the CDR3 is TGTGCCTGGAACCCCGGGACAGGGGGCGCAGATACGCAGTATTTT.

V usage is TRBV5-4 and J usage is TRBJ1-1; D is unclear. From germline, CDR1 is SGHNT and CDR2 YYREEE (reference sequence). The V end lost 2 bases, the J end lost 5 bases, and 16 bases lay between the germline ends. The CDR3 totals 15 residues. As DNA, the CDR3 is TGTGCCAGCAGCTTTCCCGGTTACTCGGAAACTGAAGCTTTCTTT. This sequence encodes CASSFPGYSETEAFF.

The chain links TRBV4-1 to TRBJ2-2; D is possibly TRBD1 or TRBD2 (6 bases each). The germline V gene encodes CDR1 MGHRA and CDR2 YSYEKL. The V end lost 2 bases, the J end lost 7 bases, and 11 bases lay between the germline ends. The CDR3 has 14 residues. Written as DNA, the CDR3 is TGCGCCAGCAGCCAACGACTAGGGGGCGGGGAGCTGTTTTTT. This gives the protein CASSQRLGGGELFF.

This clonotype was seen ten or more times. J is TRBJ2-1 and V is TRBV20-1, with D perhaps TRBD2 (7 bases). V was shortened by 3 bases and J by 3 bases, with 15 bases between the two germline ends. This CDR3 comprises 15 residues. Per germline, CDR1 DFQATT and CDR2 SNEGSKA (reference sequence). CDR3 sequence reads: CSASAGATYYNEQFF. CDR3 nucleotides: TGCAGTGCTAGTGCGGGGGCCACTTACTACAATGAGCAGTTCTTC.

This chain links TRBV11-2 with TRBJ1-1; possibly TRBD1 for D (6 bases). Trimming removed 4 bases from V and 3 bases from J, with 18 bases in between. The length of the CDR3 is 16 residues. The germline V gene encodes CDR1 SGHAT and CDR2 FQNNGV. The chain's CDR3 is CASSSGTMDRYTEAFF. CDR3 DNA: TGTGCCAGCAGCTCAGGCACGATGGACAGATACACTGAAGCTTTCTTT.

This clonotype was observed a handful of times. The genes are TRBV7-6 and TRBJ1-1; D perhaps matches TRBD1 (5 bases). Trimming removed 8 bases from V and 1 base from J, with 17 bases in between. The CDR3 is 15 amino acids. Germline values: CDR1 SGHVS, CDR2 FNYEAQ. In DNA form, the CDR3 reads TGTGCCAGCCGGAGGGGTAATTCGGCGAACACTGAAGCTTTCTTT. It yields the protein CASRRGNSANTEAFF. The variable domain in full, with the rest retrieved from reference TRBV7-6 and TRBJ1-1, is GAGVSQSPRYKVTKRGQDVALRCDPISGHVSLYWYRQALGQGPEFLTYFNYEAQQDKSGLPNDRFSAERPEGSISTLTIQRTEQRDSAMYRCASRRGNSANTEAFFGQGTRLTVV.

The chain recombines TRBV5-5 with TRBJ1-5; tentative D call: TRBD1 (6 bases). Germline CDR1 is SGHKS and CDR2 is YYEKEE (reference sequence). Trimming removed 0 bases from V and 2 bases from J, with 9 bases in between. The CDR3 length is 15 residues. DNA for the CDR3: TGTGCCAGCAGCTTGGAAGGGGGAGGCAATCAGCCCCAGCATTTT. Protein product: CASSLEGGGNQPQHF.

The genes are TRBV20-1 and TRBJ2-3, with 7 bases identical to TRBD2. The CDR3 has 12 residues. Germline CDR1 DFQATT, CDR2 SNEGSKA (reference sequence). J gave up 0 bases and V 6 bases, and 0 bases lay outside the gene matches. CDR3 loop: CSAGLSTDTQYF. In DNA form, the CDR3 reads TGCAGTGCGGGACTAAGCACAGATACGCAGTATTTT.

This clonotype has ten or more counts. This chain joins TRBV2 and TRBJ2-7; 9 bases are a match to TRBD1. V trimming: 3 bases; J trimming: 3 bases; junction bases outside the gene matches: 3. The CDR3 length is 14 residues. Germline CDR1 reads SNHLY; CDR2 reads FYNNEI. CDR3 amino acids: CASSDPGQGYEQYF. DNA for the CDR3: TGTGCCAGCAGTGATCCGGGACAGGGCTACGAGCAGTACTTC. Full variable domain (missing parts from reference TRBV2 and TRBJ2-7): EPEVTQTPSHQVTQMGQEVILRCVPISNHLYFYWYRQILGQKVEFLVSFYNNEISEKSEIFDDQFSVERPDGSNFTLKIRSTKLEDSAMYFCASSDPGQGYEQYFGPGTRLTVT.

About this clonotype: An end of the junction does not agree with germline; a read error may underlie this. The chain uses TRBV6-1 and TRBJ1-5; maybe TRBD1 (6 bases). The germline CDR1 and CDR2 sequences are MNHNS and SASEGT. The CDR3 is 14 residues long. The CDR3 DNA reads TGCGCCAGCAACGAAGGGGGGAGAGGACAGCCCCAGCATTTT. This codes for CASNEGGRGQPQHF.

This clonotype was recorded a few times. CDR3 DNA sequence: TGCAGTGCTAGAGGACAGGTGGACACCGGGGAGCTGTTTTTT. Its protein is CSARGQVDTGELFF. This chain joins TRBV20-1 and TRBJ2-2; D is perhaps TRBD1 (6 bases). Trimming took off 1 base at V and 3 bases at J, with 9 bases between the two ends. This CDR3 comprises 14 residues. The V gene's germline CDR1 is DFQATT and CDR2 SNEGSKA (reference sequence).

The chain joins TRBV5-1 to TRBJ2-7, with D perhaps TRBD2 (6 bases). With 0 bases removed from V and 2 bases from J, the gap between germline ends came to 15 bases. The CDR3 is 16 amino acids. CDR1 is SGHRS, CDR2 YFSETQ, per germline. The CDR3 DNA reads as TGCGCCAGCAGCTTGGAGGGGACTTGCAGCACCTACGAGCAGTACTTC. Its translation is CASSLEGTCSTYEQYF.